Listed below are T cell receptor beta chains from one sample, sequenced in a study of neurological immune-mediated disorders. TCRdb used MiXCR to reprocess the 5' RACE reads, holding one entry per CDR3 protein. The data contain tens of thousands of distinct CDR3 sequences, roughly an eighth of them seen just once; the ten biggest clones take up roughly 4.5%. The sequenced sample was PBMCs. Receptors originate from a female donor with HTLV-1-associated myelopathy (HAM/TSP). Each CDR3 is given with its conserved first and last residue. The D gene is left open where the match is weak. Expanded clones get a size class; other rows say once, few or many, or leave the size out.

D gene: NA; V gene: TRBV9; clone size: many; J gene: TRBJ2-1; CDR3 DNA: TGTGCCAGCAGCGGCCGGGACCGGCCGGGGAATGAGCAGTTCTTC; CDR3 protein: CASSGRDRPGNEQFF
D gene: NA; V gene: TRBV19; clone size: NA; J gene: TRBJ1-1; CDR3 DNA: TGTGCCAGTAGTATAACCTTGGGAAGCACTGAAGCTTTCTTT; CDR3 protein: CASSITLGSTEAFF
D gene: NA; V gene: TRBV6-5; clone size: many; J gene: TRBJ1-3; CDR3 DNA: TGTGCCAGCAGTTACGTTGCACCAGCCTCTGGAAACACCATATATTTT; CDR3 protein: CASSYVAPASGNTIYF
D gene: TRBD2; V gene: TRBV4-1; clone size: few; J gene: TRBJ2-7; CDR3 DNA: TGCGCCAGCAGCCAAGTGAGGGCTAGCGGGGGGGACGAGCAGTACTTC; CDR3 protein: CASSQVRASGGDEQYF
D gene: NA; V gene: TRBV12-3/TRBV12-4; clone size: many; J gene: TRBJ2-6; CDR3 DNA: TGTGCCAGCAGTTTAAATAAGGGGTCGGGGGCCAACGTCCTGACTTTC; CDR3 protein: CASSLNKGSGANVLTF
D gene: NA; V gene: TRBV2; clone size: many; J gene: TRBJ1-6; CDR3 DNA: TGTGCCAGCAGTGAATTGGCAGGGGAATCACCCCTCCACTTT; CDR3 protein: CASSELAGESPLHF
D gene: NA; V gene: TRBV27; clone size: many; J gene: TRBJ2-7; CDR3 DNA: TGTGCCAGCAGTTTATCGTCGGGGGTGGGTACCTACGAGCAGTACTTC; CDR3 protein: CASSLSSGVGTYEQYF
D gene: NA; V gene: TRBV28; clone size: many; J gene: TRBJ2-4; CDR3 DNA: TGTGCCAGCAGTTTAGAGGGGAAAGGGATGAACATTCAGTACTTC; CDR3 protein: CASSLEGKGMNIQYF
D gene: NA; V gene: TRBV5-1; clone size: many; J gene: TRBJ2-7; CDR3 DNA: TGCGCCAGCAGCTTGGCCCTATCCTACGAGCAGTACTTC; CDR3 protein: CASSLALSYEQYF
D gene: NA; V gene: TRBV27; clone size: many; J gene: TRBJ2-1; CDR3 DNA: TGTGCCAGCAGTGATCGGGACTCACGAACCTTC; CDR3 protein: CASSDRDSRTF
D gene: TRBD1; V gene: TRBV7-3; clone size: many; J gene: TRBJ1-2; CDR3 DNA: TGTGCCAGCAGCTTATCAGGGACAGGGGGCTATGGCTACACCTTC; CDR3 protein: CASSLSGTGGYGYTF
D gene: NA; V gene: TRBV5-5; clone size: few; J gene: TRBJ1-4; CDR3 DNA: TGTGCCAGCAGCTTGGTCGCTGGGGCAGGTGAAAAACTGTTTTTT; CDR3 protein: CASSLVAGAGEKLFF
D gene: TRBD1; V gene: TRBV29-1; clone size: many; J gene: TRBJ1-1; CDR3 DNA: TGCAGCGTTGAAGGCAGGGGGAAGAACACTGAAGCTTTCTTT; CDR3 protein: CSVEGRGKNTEAFF
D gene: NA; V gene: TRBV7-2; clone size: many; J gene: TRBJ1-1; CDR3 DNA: TGTGCCAGCAGCTTCGTTCCGACTCACGCTGAAGCTTTCTTT; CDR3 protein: CASSFVPTHAEAFF
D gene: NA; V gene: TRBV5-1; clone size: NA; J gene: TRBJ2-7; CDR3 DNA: TGCGCCAGCAGCTTCCCTGGTGGGACCTACGAGCAGTACTTC; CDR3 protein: CASSFPGGTYEQYF
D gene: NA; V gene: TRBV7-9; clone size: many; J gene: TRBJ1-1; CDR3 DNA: TGTGCAGCTGACGGGGTGGGAATGAACACTGAAGCTTTCTTT; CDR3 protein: CAADGVGMNTEAFF
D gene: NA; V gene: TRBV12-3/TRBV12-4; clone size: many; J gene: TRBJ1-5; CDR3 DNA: TGTGCCAGCAGTTCTGACAGTCACCCGTATCAGCCCCAGCATTTT; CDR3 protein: CASSSDSHPYQPQHF
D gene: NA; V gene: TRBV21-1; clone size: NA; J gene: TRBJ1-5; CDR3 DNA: TGTGCCAGCAACCTACCGGGAGGGACAGGGAAAAATAGCAATCAGCCCCAGCATTTT; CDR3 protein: CASNLPGGTGKNSNQPQHF
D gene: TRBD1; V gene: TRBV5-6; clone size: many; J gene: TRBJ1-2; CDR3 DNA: TGTGCCAGCAGCGTACAGGGGGCCTCTAACTATGGCTACACCTTC; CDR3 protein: CASSVQGASNYGYTF
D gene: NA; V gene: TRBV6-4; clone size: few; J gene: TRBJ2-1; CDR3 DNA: TGTGCCACCCCCGGGACACCTAATAAGTACTCCTACAATGAGCAGTTCTTC; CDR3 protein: CATPGTPNKYSYNEQFF
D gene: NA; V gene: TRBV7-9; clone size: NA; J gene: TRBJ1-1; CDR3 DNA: TGTGCCAGCAGCGAAGCCTCCCTTACAGGGAGGGACACTGAAGCTTTCTTT; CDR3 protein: CASSEASLTGRDTEAFF
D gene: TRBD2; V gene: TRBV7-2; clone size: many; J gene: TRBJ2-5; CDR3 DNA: TGTGCCAGCAGCTTACCCCTCAGCGGGGGAGAGACCCAGTACTTC; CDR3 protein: CASSLPLSGGETQYF
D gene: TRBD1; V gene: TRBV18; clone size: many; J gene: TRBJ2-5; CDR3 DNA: TGTGCCAGCTCACCGGGGGACAGGGTTTTCGAGACCCAGTACTTC; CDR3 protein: CASSPGDRVFETQYF
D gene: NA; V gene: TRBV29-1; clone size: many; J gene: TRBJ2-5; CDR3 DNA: TGCAGCTCATCCGCCCAAACTCAAGAGACCCAGTACTTC; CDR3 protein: CSSSAQTQETQYF
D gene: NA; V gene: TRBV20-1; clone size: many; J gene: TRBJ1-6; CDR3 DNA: TGCAGTGCTAGAGAAGGGGGGAGCTCCTATAATTCACCCCTCCACTTT; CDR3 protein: CSAREGGSSYNSPLHF